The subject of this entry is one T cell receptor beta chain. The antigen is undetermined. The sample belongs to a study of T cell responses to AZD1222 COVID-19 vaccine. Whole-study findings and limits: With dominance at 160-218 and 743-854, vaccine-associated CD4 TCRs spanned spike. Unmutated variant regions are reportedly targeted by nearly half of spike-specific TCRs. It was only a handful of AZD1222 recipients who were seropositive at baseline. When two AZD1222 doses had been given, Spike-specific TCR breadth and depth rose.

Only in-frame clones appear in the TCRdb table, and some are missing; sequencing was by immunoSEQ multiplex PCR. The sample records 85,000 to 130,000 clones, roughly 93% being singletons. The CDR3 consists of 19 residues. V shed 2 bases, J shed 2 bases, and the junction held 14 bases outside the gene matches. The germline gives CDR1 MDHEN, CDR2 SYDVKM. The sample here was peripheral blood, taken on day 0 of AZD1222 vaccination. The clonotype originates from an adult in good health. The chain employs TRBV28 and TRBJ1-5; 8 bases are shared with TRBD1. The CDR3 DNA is TGTGCCAGCAGTTTAGGGCGCCGGGACAGGTGGCTAGGCAATCAGCCCCAGCATTTT. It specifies CASSLGRRDRWLGNQPQHF. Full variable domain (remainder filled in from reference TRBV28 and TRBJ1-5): DVKVTQSSRYLVKRTGEKVFLECVQDMDHENMFWYRQDPGLGLRLIYFSYDVKMKEKGDIPEGYSVSREKKERFSLILESASTNQTSMYLCASSLGRRDRWLGNQPQHFGDGTRLSIL.